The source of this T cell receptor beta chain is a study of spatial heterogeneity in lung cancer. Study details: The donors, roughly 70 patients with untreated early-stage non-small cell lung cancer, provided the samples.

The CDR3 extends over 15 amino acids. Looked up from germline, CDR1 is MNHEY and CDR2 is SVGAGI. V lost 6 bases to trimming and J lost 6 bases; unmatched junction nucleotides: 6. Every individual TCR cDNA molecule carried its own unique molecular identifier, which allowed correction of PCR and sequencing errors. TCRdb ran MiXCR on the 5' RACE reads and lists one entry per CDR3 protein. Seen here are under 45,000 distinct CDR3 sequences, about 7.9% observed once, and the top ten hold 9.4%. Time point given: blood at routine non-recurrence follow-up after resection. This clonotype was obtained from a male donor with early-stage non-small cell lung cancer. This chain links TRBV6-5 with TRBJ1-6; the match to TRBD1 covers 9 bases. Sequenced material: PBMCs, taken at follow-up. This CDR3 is CASSRTGDGNSPLHF. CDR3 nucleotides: TGTGCCAGCAGCCGGACAGGGGATGGTAATTCACCCCTCCACTTT.